Each of the 14 T cell receptor beta chains below was sequenced from the same sample in a study of T cell repertoires in ileal Crohn's disease. TCRdb keeps only in-frame clones here, not all; method: immunoSEQ multiplex PCR. The repertoire consists of under 20,000 clones, with over 80% occurring once and the leading ten covering approximately 10%. The sequenced sample was ileal tissue. These receptors were taken from an adult with Crohn's disease.

V usage is TRBV10-2 and J usage is TRBJ1-6, with 7 bases aligning to TRBD1. CDR1 is WSHSY and CDR2 is SAAADI in the germline V gene. The CDR3 loop spans 13 amino acids. Losses at the gene ends were 6 bases for V and 7 bases for J; bases not matched to a gene: 3. CDR3 in amino acids: CASRGQPNSPLHF. The DNA for the CDR3 is TGCGCCAGCAGGGGACAGCCCAATTCACCCCTCCACTTT.

The chain couples TRBV5-6 to TRBJ2-7; D is possibly TRBD1 (5 bases). V was trimmed by 0 bases and J by 3 bases, leaving 10 bases between them. The CDR3 consists of 14 residues. Germline assignment: CDR1 SGHDT and CDR2 YYEEEE. The CDR3 protein is CASSLAGILYEQYF. The CDR3, as DNA: TGTGCCAGCAGCTTGGCAGGGATCCTCTACGAGCAGTACTTC.

The chain is built from TRBV5-1 and TRBJ2-2; no clear D. The CDR3 runs to 15 residues. Trimming removed 1 base at V and 0 bases at J, with 7 bases between. Germline V lookup: CDR1 SGHRS, CDR2 YFSETQ. The CDR3 sequence: CASSLTVANTGELFF. The CDR3 nucleotides are TGCGCCAGCAGCTTGACAGTCGCGAACACCGGGGAGCTGTTTTTT.

V is TRBV15 and J is TRBJ1-1; D is unresolved. CDR1 is LNHNV, CDR2 YYDKDF, per germline (reference sequence). CDR3 length: 19 amino acids. Deletions cut 3 bases from V and 0 bases from J, with 23 bases between. Here the CDR3 DNA reads TGTGCCACCAGCAGCCCCTACGAGGGAAGGCGGCATGTGAACACTGAAGCTTTCTTT. This codes for CATSSPYEGRRHVNTEAFF.

DNA of the CDR3: TGTGCCAGCAGCTTAGGCCTTGCAGGGGGGCAAGAGACCCAGTACTTC. Its translation: CASSLGLAGGQETQYF. V gene TRBV13 combines with J gene TRBJ2-5, with a tentative D call TRBD1 (7 bases). The CDR3 contains 16 residues. Germline CDR1 PRHDT, CDR2 FYEKMQ (reference sequence). The V and J ends lost 0 bases and 2 bases respectively, with 13 bases between them.

The chain carries TRBV2 and TRBJ2-5, with a possible D match to TRBD2 (6 bases). CDR3 length: 14 amino acids. The ends were cut back, 5 bases at V and 5 bases at J, with 15 bases in the middle. Germline loops: CDR1 SNHLY, CDR2 FYNNEI. The CDR3 DNA follows: TGTGCCAGCAGTTCCGGGACTGTAGGGGAGACCCAGTACTTC. Protein: CASSSGTVGETQYF.

V and J are TRBV4-3 and TRBJ2-1; 8 bases match TRBD2. The CDR3 is made up of 15 amino acids. V was pared by 4 bases and J by 7 bases, with 9 bases of the junction left unmatched. Germline V gives CDR1 LGHNA, CDR2 YSLEER. Here the CDR3 DNA reads TGCGCCAGCAGCCCTACGGGTAGCGGGGCAAATGAGCAGTTCTTC. It translates to CASSPTGSGANEQFF.

This clone was found once. The chain has TRBV7-9 and TRBJ1-1; D remains ambiguous. The CDR3 extends over 13 amino acids. With 1 base removed from V and 10 bases from J, the gap between germline ends came to 13 bases. Per the germline V gene, CDR1 is SEHNR and CDR2 is FQNEAQ (reference sequence). The CDR3 loop reads CASSLGLSGGAFF. Written as DNA, the CDR3 is TGTGCCAGCAGCTTAGGTCTTAGCGGAGGAGCTTTCTTT.

This sequence joins TRBV7-2 and TRBJ2-4, with a weak D call TRBD2 (6 bases). Trimming cost V 7 bases and J 7 bases, with 14 bases left between them. From germline, CDR1 is SGHTA and CDR2 FQGNSA. This CDR3 is 13 amino acids long. This CDR3 is CASNTGGRNIQYF. The CDR3 nucleotides read TGTGCCAGCAACACTGGAGGGAGGAACATTCAGTACTTC.

The chain joins TRBV18 to TRBJ1-5; TRBD1 aligns across 7 bases. Germline V lookup: CDR1 KGHSH, CDR2 LQKENI. This CDR3 comprises 15 residues. Trimming removed 2 bases from V and 2 bases from J; junction bases left unmatched: 3. CDR3 nucleotides: TGTGCCAGCTCACCAGAAGGGGGCGGCAATCAGCCCCAGCATTTT. It codes for CASSPEGGGNQPQHF.

This chain links TRBV5-1 with TRBJ2-5, with 12 bases matching TRBD2. Losses at the gene ends were 4 bases for V and 4 bases for J; bases not matched to a gene: 2. The CDR3 runs to 14 residues. Germline values: CDR1 SGHRS, CDR2 YFSETQ. CDR3 sequence (DNA): TGCGCCAGCAGCCCACTAGCGGGGGGAGAGACCCAGTACTTC. It specifies CASSPLAGGETQYF.

The genes are TRBV19 and TRBJ1-3; 8 bases align to TRBD1. Germline values: CDR1 LNHDA, CDR2 SQIVND (reference sequence). The CDR3 totals 15 residues. After removal of 5 bases from V and 3 bases from J, the junction contained 6 bases not matched to a gene. CDR3 loop: CASSPGQEIGNTIYF. Here the CDR3 DNA reads TGTGCCAGTAGTCCGGGACAGGAGATTGGAAACACCATATATTTT.

The chain employs TRBV6-6 and TRBJ1-2, with 7 bases that match TRBD1. V gave up 7 bases and J gave up 2 bases; unmatched junction bases: 10. This CDR3 contains 15 residues. Germline values: CDR1 MNHNY, CDR2 SVGAGI (reference sequence). The CDR3 region is CASTLMTGWNYGYTF. The DNA of the CDR3 is TGTGCCAGCACCTTAATGACAGGGTGGAACTATGGCTACACCTTC.

Here the CDR3 DNA reads TGTGCCAGCAGAACCGGACTAGCGGGGGCCTCCTACGAGCAGTACTTC. Translating gives CASRTGLAGASYEQYF. The chain has TRBV2 and TRBJ2-7, with TRBD2 matching 13 bases. Germline V gives CDR1 SNHLY, CDR2 FYNNEI. This CDR3 comprises 16 residues. V dropped 6 bases and J dropped 0; count of bases not matched to a gene: 5.